This T cell receptor beta chain was retrieved from a study of cytomegalovirus exposure and HLA in healthy donors. Across the whole study: Of all 400 or so donors who were genotyped, 75% to 85% belonged to the Caucasian-associated ancestry cluster.

The study, taken as a whole, reports: Later findings reportedly placed an Asian-associated ancestry cluster below the roughly 660-donor mean for N-insertions. Presence/absence comparisons presumed near-even sequencing depth among donors.

Both 60 Vbeta primers and 13 Jbeta primers went into the PCR. TCRdb's table, derived via immunoSEQ multiplex PCR, lists solely in-frame clones and lacks some. The table records about 240,000 clones, about 77% of them present only once. With regard to this clone: Its antigen is still unknown.

Trimming removed 3 bases from V and 5 bases from J, with 10 bases in between. Germline CDR1 SEHNR, CDR2 FQNEAQ (reference sequence). There are 14 residues in the CDR3. This clonotype was obtained from a boy aged 5-17 years in good health and CMV-seronegative. The chain has TRBV7-9 and TRBJ2-2; unclear D gene. Input material: PBMCs. CDR3 protein: CASSLSQLTGELFF. CDR3 nucleotide sequence: TGTGCCAGCAGCTTGTCTCAACTAACCGGGGAGCTGTTTTTT.